A selection of T cell receptor beta chains follows, all from one sample in a study of cytomegalovirus exposure and HLA in healthy donors. Sequencing was performed with immunoSEQ multiplex PCR; in TCRdb, only in-frame clones are kept and a portion is missing. The sample contains fewer than 250,000 clones, about 83% of which appear only once. The sample taken for sequencing was PBMCs. The receptors were sampled from a girl between 10 and 17 years old in good health and CMV-seronegative. CDR3s include the opening cysteine and the closing phenylalanine or tryptophan. A D gene is named only where the DNA matches it firmly. A row's size may be missing; if present it is once, few, many or a size class.

D gene,V gene,J gene,clone size,CDR3 protein,CDR3 DNA
TRBD1,TRBV7-2,TRBJ1-6,.,CASSFRTGRVSPLHF,TGTGCCAGCAGCTTTAGGACAGGGCGCGTTTCACCCCTCCACTTT
TRBD1,TRBV5-1,TRBJ2-2,.,CASSLRTGDTGELFF,TGCGCCAGCAGCCTGAGGACAGGGGACACCGGGGAGCTGTTTTTT
.,TRBV9,TRBJ2-1,.,CASSVAEGLYNEQFF,TGTGCCAGCAGCGTAGCTGAAGGACTGTACAATGAGCAGTTCTTC
TRBD2,TRBV5-1,TRBJ2-5,few,CASSVTSGGPQETQYF,TGCGCCAGCAGCGTGACTAGCGGGGGCCCCCAAGAGACCCAGTACTTC
.,TRBV28,TRBJ1-2,.,CASRQGGGYTF,TGTGCCAGCAGACAGGGTGGTGGCTACACCTTC
TRBD2,TRBV7-9,TRBJ2-1,.,CASSTGLGSYNEQFF,TGTGCCAGCAGCACGGGACTAGGCTCCTACAATGAGCAGTTCTTC
TRBD2,TRBV27,TRBJ2-1,.,CASSSSGRGNEQFF,TGTGCCAGCAGTTCAAGCGGGAGGGGCAATGAGCAGTTCTTC
TRBD1,TRBV27,TRBJ1-4,.,CASSFIQGQHEKLFF,TGTGCCAGCAGTTTCATCCAGGGACAGCATGAAAAACTGTTTTTT
TRBD1,TRBV2,TRBJ1-1,.,CAKQGSLNTEAFF,TGTGCCAAACAGGGGTCTTTGAACACTGAAGCTTTCTTT
.,TRBV7-3,TRBJ2-1,.,CASSLTAYNEQFF,TGTGCCAGCAGCTTGACAGCCTACAATGAGCAGTTCTTC
TRBD2,TRBV27,TRBJ2-7,.,CASSLGRGNEQYF,TGTGCCAGCAGTTTAGGGAGGGGCAACGAGCAGTACTTC
TRBD1,TRBV30,TRBJ1-1,few,CAWSVPPTGSLRWGDTEAFF,TGTGCCTGGAGTGTACCCCCGACAGGGAGCCTGAGGTGGGGGGACACTGAAGCTTTCTTT
TRBD2,TRBV4-2,TRBJ2-7,few,CASSQALATSGPYEQYF,TGTGCCAGCAGCCAAGCGTTGGCGACTAGCGGACCCTACGAGCAGTACTTC
.,TRBV28,TRBJ1-2,.,CASSPLTDGYTF,TGTGCCAGCAGTCCACTGACAGATGGCTACACCTTC
TRBD1,TRBV6-5,TRBJ1-2,.,CASTPRQGIYGYTF,TGTGCCAGCACCCCTCGACAGGGAATCTATGGCTACACCTTC
.,TRBV9,TRBJ2-1,.,CASSDETGYNEQFF,TGTGCCAGCAGCGACGAGACAGGTTACAATGAGCAGTTCTTC
TRBD2,TRBV29-1,TRBJ2-3,once,CSVATSGGAGTDTQYF,TGCAGCGTTGCCACTAGCGGGGGGGCCGGCACAGATACGCAGTATTTT
.,TRBV7-2,TRBJ1-5,.,CASSFSVDQPQHF,TGTGCCAGCAGCTTTTCAGTGGATCAGCCCCAGCATTTT
.,TRBV28,TRBJ2-2,.,CASSPLTGELFF,TGTGCCAGCAGTCCCCTCACCGGGGAGCTGTTTTTT
.,TRBV5-6,TRBJ2-5,.,CASRRDRQETQYF,TGTGCCAGCAGGCGGGACAGACAAGAGACCCAGTACTTC
.,TRBV28,TRBJ1-1,.,CASRLTLDLGAFF,TGTGCCAGCCGTCTCACGTTAGACTTGGGAGCTTTCTTT
.,TRBV14,TRBJ2-1,.,CASSPRGSYIYNEQFF,TGTGCCAGCAGCCCACGGGGGAGCTATATTTACAATGAGCAGTTCTTC
.,TRBV28,TRBJ2-7,once,CASGSVIWQYF,TGTGCCAGCGGCAGCGTAATTTGGCAGTACTTC
TRBD2,TRBV9,TRBJ2-1,once,CASSGRQAGPKVEQFF,TGTGCCAGCAGCGGGAGACAAGCGGGACCTAAGGTTGAGCAGTTCTTC
TRBD2,TRBV27,TRBJ2-1,.,CASSRVSGGRNEQFF,TGTGCCAGCAGTCGGGTGAGCGGGGGCAGGAATGAGCAGTTCTTC
.,TRBV6-5,TRBJ1-2,.,CASSYKGVNYGYTF,TGTGCCAGCAGTTACAAAGGGGTTAACTATGGCTACACCTTC